This entry describes one T cell receptor (beta chain). Its antigen is currently unknown. The record originates from a study of OX40 agonist ivuxolimab in advanced cancers. Study results and caveats: Some nonresponders also had low normalized T-cell clonal expansion. Expanded clones were, on average, more numerous in CD8+ T cells than in CD4+. Among patients with partial responses at 0.1-3.0 mg/kg, clonal expansion was among the lowest.

Assay used: immunoSEQ multiplex PCR; TCRdb lists only in-frame clones, some missing. The table shows tens of thousands of clones, with approximately 88% occurring only once. With 3 bases clipped from V and 7 bases from J, the junction kept 7 bases outside the gene matches. The CDR3 has 15 amino acids. Germline loops: CDR1 LNHDA, CDR2 SQIVND (reference sequence). Sequencing used CD4+ or CD8+ T cells sorted from blood, obtained in a trial of the OX40 agonist ivuxolimab. The V and J genes are TRBV19 and TRBJ1-5, with TRBD1 matching over 9 bases. This clonotype was sampled from an adult with an advanced solid tumor such as melanoma, head and neck, liver or kidney cancer. CDR3 region: CASSIWTGEGQPQHF. CDR3 coding DNA: TGTGCCAGTAGTATTTGGACAGGGGAGGGGCAGCCCCAGCATTTT.